This T cell receptor (beta chain) was sequenced for a study of T cell changes during pregnancy in multiple sclerosis. The CDR3 length is 13 residues. Germline V CDR1 and CDR2: MNHEY, SVGAGI. The V gene lost 6 bases and the J gene lost 3 bases, with 9 bases spanning the gap. The assay was immunoSEQ multiplex PCR, and TCRdb's table has in-frame clones only and misses some. This sample carries over 70,000 clones, around 93% of them seen once, and the ten largest clones take about 2.4%. Sequences were derived from peripheral blood, sampled in the third trimester of pregnancy. The TCR sequence derives from a female donor with multiple sclerosis, enrolled in a pregnancy study. This chain links TRBV6-5 with TRBJ2-1, with D maybe TRBD1 (5 bases). The CDR3 protein is CASRLTDYNEQFF. DNA for the CDR3: TGTGCCAGCAGGCTGACAGACTACAATGAGCAGTTCTTC.